The T cell receptor beta chain under discussion was sequenced for a study of shared clonotypes between healthy human individuals. Whole-study findings and limits: A generally larger estimated richness was seen in naive subsets than in memory subsets.

Deep-level running was used for the assay. This table comes from immunoSEQ multiplex PCR, and its TCRdb copy is limited to in-frame clones, with some not included. In the table there are approximately 2,000,000 clones, about nine tenths of which are singletons. To note about this clone: Its antigen is not known.

Splitting of CD4+ cells produced CD45RA+ naive and CD45RA-negative memory subsets. Sequences were obtained from naive CD4+ T cells from PBMCs. Subset: CD45RA+ positively selected. This clonotype originated in a man aged 18 to 29 in good health. Some clones in this sample may be carry-over from other donors' samples.

CDR3: CASSDELAKNIQYF. CDR3 DNA: TGTGCCAGCAGCGACGAACTCGCCAAAAACATTCAGTACTTC. The chain is built from TRBV6-1 and TRBJ2-4; D is undetermined. This CDR3 is 14 amino acids long. CDR1 is MNHNS, CDR2 SASEGT, per germline. Between the trimmed V and J ends, which lost 6 bases and 1 base, there was a span of 10 bases.